The present T cell receptor beta chain was sequenced within a study of T-cell reconstitution after alpha-beta-depleted transplantation in children. Study-wide points: For some patients, TCRbeta diversity was high at day 60 because of recipient T cells and thymic progenitors that survived.

Construction of the TCRbeta library involved unique molecular identifiers. TCRdb recomputed calls from the PCR reads with MiXCR, one row per CDR3 protein. The repertoire consists of around 960,000 distinct CDR3 sequences, with under 30% occurring once and the leading ten covering 28%. This clonotype was counted ten times or more. As yet, its antigen is unknown. This receptor was taken from a boy in the first two years of life who had a stem cell transplant for SCID, so the T cells may come from the graft donor. The source was PBMCs, mostly from graft donor cells, collected 360 days after TCRalphabeta/CD19-depleted stem cell transplant.

CDR3 sequence: CASSFRDGSYEQYF. The CDR3 DNA reads TGCGCCAGCAGCTTTCGGGACGGTTCCTACGAGCAGTACTTC. The chain uses TRBV5-1 and TRBJ2-7; TRBD1 or TRBD2 may be the D gene (5 bases each). Germline V lookup: CDR1 SGHRS, CDR2 YFSETQ. The CDR3 has 14 amino acids. Between the trimmed V and J ends, which lost 2 bases and 1 base, there was a span of 10 bases. Full variable domain (missing parts from reference TRBV5-1 and TRBJ2-7): KAGVTQTPRYLIKTRGQQVTLSCSPISGHRSVSWYQQTPGQGLQFLFEYFSETQRNKGNFPGRFSGRQFSNSRSEMNVSTLELGDSALYLCASSFRDGSYEQYFGPGTRLTVT.